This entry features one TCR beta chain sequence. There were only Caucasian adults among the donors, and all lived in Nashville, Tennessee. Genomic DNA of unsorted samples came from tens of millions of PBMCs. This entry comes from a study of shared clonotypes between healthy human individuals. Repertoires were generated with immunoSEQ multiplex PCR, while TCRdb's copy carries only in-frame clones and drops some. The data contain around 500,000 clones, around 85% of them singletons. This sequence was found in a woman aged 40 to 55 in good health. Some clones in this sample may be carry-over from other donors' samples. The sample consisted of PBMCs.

CDR3 DNA: TGTGCCAGCAGCACGGGATTGTGGGAGACCCAGTACTTC. Translating gives CASSTGLWETQYF. V usage is TRBV27 and J usage is TRBJ2-5, with TRBD2 as a possible D gene (5 bases). In germline, CDR1 is MNHEY, CDR2 SMNVEV (reference sequence). CDR3 length equals 13 residues. Trimming pared 6 bases from V and 5 bases from J, leaving 13 bases between.